This paragraph covers one TCR beta chain sequence. Its specificity is unknown. Additional DNA sequences in this sample encode the identical CDR3. The donors, healthy adults who were HIV-negative, had experienced no recent acute infections or vaccinations. The junction had 5 bases not matched to a gene; V was cut back by 3 bases and J by 1 base. Germline V gene sequence: CDR1 KGHSH, CDR2 LQKENI. The length of the CDR3 is 15 residues. This sample is part of a study of shared clonotypes between healthy human individuals. The study, taken as a whole, reports: Donor clonotype sharing was expected to depend on sequencing depth.

The protocol was immunoSEQ multiplex PCR, while the TCRdb copy is restricted to in-frame clones and leaves out a portion. The sample contains roughly 1.5 million clones, approximately 98% of which appear only once. The source of this sequence is a man under 40 in good health. Input material: naive CD4+ T cells sorted from blood. Subset: CD45RA+ positively selected. The rearrangement links TRBV18 to TRBJ2-7; TRBD1 matches at 8 bases. The CDR3 is CASSPGTGRSYEQYF. Written as DNA, the CDR3 is TGTGCCAGCTCACCCGGGACAGGTCGTTCCTACGAGCAGTACTTC.